This TCR beta chain was retrieved from a study of blood T cell repertoires in COVID-19. The CDR3 contains 16 residues. The V segment lost 7 bases and the J segment 1 base; nucleotides outside the gene matches: 8. CDR1 and CDR2 from the germline V gene are KGHDR and SFDVKD. Clones were read by immunoSEQ multiplex PCR, and TCRdb kept only the in-frame ones, dropping some. The table has over 400,000 clones, roughly nine tenths seen once. This clone was detected once. Residents of about two dozen US areas, aged roughly 18 to 89 years, made up the participants. Researchers sorted participants into cohorts using their self-reported clinical history.

Sequencing used PBMCs or T cells enriched from blood (not recorded which). The chain couples TRBV24-1 to TRBJ2-3; 9 nucleotides match TRBD1. This TCR was sampled from a woman in her sixties or seventies who had recovered from COVID-19. This CDR3 reads CATSPGTGKGTDTQYF. The CDR3 DNA sequence: TGTGCCACCAGCCCCGGGACAGGGAAAGGCACAGATACGCAGTATTTT.